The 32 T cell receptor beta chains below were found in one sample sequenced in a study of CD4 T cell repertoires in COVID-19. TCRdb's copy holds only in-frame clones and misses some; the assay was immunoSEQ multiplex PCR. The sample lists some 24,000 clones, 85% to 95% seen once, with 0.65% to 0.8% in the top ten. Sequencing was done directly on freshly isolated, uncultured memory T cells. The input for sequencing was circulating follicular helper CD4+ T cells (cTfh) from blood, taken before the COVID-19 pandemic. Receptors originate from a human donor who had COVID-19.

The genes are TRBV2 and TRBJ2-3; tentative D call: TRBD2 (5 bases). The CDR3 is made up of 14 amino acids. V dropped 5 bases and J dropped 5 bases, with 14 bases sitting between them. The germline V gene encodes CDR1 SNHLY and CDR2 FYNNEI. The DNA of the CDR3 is TGTGCCAGCAGTACGGACGACGGGGTAGATACGCAGTATTTT. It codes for CASSTDDGVDTQYF.

Here the CDR3 reads CASRGDRGRAFF. CDR3 coding DNA: TGTGCCAGCAGGGGTGACAGGGGGCGAGCTTTCTTT. V and J are TRBV6-1 and TRBJ1-1; TRBD1 agrees at 10 bases. From germline, CDR1 is MNHNS and CDR2 SASEGT. Trimming at V came to 6 bases and at J to 10 bases, leaving 5 bases not matched to a gene. This CDR3 region has 12 residues.

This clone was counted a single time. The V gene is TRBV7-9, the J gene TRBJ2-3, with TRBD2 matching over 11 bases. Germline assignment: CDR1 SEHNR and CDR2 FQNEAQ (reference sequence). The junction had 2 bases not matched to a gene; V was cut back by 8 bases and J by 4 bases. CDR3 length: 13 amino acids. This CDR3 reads CASLLAGADTQYF. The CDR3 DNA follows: TGTGCCAGCCTACTAGCGGGAGCAGATACGCAGTATTTT.

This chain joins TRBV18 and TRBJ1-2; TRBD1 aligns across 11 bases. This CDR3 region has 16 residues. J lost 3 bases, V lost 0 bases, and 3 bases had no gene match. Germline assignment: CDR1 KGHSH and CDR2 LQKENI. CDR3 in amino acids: CASSPPGQGADYGYTF. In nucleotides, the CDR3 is TGTGCCAGCTCACCACCTGGACAGGGGGCTGACTATGGCTACACCTTC.

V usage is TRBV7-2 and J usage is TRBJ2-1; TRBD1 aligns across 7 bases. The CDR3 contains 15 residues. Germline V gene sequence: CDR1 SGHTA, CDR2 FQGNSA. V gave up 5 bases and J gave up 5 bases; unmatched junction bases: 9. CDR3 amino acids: CASSSGTVLNNEQFF. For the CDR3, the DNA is TGTGCCAGCAGCAGTGGGACAGTCCTTAACAATGAGCAGTTCTTC.

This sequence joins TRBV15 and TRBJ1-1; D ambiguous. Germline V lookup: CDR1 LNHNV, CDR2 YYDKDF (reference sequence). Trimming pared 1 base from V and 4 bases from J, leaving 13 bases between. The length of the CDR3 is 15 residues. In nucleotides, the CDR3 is TGTGCCACCAGCAGAGGTTCCGGAGGCGGCACTGAAGCTTTCTTT. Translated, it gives CATSRGSGGGTEAFF.

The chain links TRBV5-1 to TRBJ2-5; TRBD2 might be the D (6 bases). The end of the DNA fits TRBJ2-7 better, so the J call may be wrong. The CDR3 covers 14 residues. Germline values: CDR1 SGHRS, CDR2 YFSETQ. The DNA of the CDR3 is TGCGCCAGCAGCTGGGAGGTGTATGTGGGCGAGCAGTACTTC. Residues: CASSWEVYVGEQYF.

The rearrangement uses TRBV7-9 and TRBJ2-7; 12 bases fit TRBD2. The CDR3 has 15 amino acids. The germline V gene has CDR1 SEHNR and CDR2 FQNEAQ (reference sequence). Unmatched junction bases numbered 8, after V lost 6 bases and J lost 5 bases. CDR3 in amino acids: CASRPGTSGYNEQYF. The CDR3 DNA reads TGTGCCAGCAGGCCTGGGACTAGCGGGTACAACGAGCAGTACTTC.

CDR3 residues: CASSSGQNNEQFF. As DNA, the CDR3 is TGTGCCAGCAGTAGCGGACAGAACAATGAGCAGTTCTTC. J is TRBJ2-1 and V is TRBV6-1; a weak D match, TRBD1 (6 bases). V lost 5 bases and J 5 bases, leaving 10 bases between the germline ends. The V gene's germline CDR1 is MNHNS and CDR2 SASEGT. The CDR3 runs 13 residues.

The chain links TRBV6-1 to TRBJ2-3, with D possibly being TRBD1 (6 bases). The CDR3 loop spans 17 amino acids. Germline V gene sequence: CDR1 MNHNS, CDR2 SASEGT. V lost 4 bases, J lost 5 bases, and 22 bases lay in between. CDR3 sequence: CASSGRQVTGPLDTQYF. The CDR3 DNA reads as TGTGCCAGCAGTGGCCGACAGGTTACGGGGCCACTAGATACGCAGTATTTT.

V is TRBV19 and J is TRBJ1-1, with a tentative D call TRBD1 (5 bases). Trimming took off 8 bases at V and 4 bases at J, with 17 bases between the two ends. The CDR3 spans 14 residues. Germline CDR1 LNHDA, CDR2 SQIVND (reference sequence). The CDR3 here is CASRHQGIVTEAFF. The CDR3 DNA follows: TGTGCCAGTCGACATCAGGGTATAGTCACTGAAGCTTTCTTT.

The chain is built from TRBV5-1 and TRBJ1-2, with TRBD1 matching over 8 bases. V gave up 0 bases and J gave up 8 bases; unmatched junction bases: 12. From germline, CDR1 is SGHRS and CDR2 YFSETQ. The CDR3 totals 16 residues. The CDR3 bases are TGCGCCAGCAGCTTGGATTCGGCAGGGGGCAGGAAAGGCTACACCTTC. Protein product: CASSLDSAGGRKGYTF.

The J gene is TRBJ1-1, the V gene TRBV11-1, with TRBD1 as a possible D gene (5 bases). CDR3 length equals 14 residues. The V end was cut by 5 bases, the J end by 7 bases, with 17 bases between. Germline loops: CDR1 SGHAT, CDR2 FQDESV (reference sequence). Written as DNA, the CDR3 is TGTGCCAGCAGCACCCGAGGAGGGGCTGGTGAAGCTTTCTTT. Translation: CASSTRGGAGEAFF.

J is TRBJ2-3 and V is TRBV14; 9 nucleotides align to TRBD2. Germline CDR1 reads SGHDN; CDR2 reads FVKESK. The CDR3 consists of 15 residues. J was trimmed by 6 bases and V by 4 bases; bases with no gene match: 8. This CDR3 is CASSPSGEFGDTQYF. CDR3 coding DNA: TGTGCCAGCAGCCCTAGCGGGGAGTTTGGGGATACGCAGTATTTT. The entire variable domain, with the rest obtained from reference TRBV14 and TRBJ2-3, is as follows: EAGVTQFPSHSVIEKGQTVTLRCDPISGHDNLYWYRRVMGKEIKFLLHFVKESKQDESGMPNNRFLAERTGGTYSTLKVQPAELEDSGVYFCASSPSGEFGDTQYFGPGTRLTVL.

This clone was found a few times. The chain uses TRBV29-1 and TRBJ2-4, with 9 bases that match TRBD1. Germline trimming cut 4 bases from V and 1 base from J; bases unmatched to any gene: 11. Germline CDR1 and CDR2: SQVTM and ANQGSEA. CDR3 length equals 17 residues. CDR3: CSVAATGGAGAKNIQYF. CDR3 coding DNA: TGCAGCGTTGCGGCTACAGGGGGCGCTGGGGCCAAAAACATTCAGTACTTC.

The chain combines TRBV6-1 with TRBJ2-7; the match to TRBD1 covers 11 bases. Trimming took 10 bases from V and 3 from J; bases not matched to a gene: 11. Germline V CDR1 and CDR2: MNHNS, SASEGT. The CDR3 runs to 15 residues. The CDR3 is CATHMPGQGVYEQYF. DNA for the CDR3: TGTGCCACCCATATGCCGGGACAGGGGGTCTACGAGCAGTACTTC.

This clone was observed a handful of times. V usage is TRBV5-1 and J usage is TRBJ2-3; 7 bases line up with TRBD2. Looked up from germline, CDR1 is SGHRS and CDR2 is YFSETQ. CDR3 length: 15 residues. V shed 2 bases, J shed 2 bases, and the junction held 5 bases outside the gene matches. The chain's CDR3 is CASSFAGAITDTQYF. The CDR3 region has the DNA TGCGCCAGCAGCTTTGCGGGAGCGATCACAGATACGCAGTATTTT.

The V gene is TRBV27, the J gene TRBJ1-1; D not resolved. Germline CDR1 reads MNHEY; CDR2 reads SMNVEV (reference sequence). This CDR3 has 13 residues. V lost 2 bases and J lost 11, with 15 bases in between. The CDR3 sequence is CASSLAGSGIAFF. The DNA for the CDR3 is TGTGCCAGCAGTTTAGCGGGTAGCGGTATTGCTTTCTTT.

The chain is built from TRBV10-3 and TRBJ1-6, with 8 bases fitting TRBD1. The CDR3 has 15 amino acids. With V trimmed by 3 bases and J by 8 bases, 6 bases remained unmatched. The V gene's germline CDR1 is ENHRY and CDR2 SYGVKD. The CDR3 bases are TGTGCCATCAGTGAAGCACAGGGGGGTTATTCACCCCTCCACTTT. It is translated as CAISEAQGGYSPLHF.

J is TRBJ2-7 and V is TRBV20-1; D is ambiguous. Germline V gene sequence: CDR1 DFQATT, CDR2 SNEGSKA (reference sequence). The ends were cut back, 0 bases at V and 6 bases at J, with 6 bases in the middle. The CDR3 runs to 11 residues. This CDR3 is CSARDDSEQYF. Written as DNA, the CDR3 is TGCAGTGCTAGAGATGACTCCGAGCAGTACTTC.

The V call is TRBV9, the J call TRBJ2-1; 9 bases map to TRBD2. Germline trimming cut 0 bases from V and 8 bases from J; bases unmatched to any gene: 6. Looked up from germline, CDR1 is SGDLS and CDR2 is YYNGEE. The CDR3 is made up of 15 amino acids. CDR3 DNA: TGTGCCAGCAGCGTAGGTGGCGGGGGGGCGGATGAGCAGTTCTTC. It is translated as CASSVGGGGADEQFF.

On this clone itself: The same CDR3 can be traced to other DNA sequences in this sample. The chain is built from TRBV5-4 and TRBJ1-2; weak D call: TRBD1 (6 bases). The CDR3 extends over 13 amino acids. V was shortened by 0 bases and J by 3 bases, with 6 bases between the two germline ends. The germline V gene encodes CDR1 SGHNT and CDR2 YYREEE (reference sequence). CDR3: CASSLGQDYGYTF. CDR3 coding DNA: TGTGCCAGCAGCTTGGGACAGGACTATGGCTACACCTTC. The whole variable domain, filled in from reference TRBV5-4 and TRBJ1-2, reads ETGVTQSPTHLIKTRGQQVTLRCSSQSGHNTVSWYQQALGQGPQFIFQYYREEENGRGNFPPRFSGLQFPNYSSELNVNALELDDSALYLCASSLGQDYGYTFGSGTRLTVV.

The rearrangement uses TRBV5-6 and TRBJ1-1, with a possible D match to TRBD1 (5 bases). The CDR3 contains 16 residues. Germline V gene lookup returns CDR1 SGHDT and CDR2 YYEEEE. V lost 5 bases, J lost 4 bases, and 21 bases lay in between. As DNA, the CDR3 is TGTGCCAGCAGTTTACTCAGGGCGGTGGTTTCCACTGAAGCTTTCTTT. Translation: CASSLLRAVVSTEAFF.

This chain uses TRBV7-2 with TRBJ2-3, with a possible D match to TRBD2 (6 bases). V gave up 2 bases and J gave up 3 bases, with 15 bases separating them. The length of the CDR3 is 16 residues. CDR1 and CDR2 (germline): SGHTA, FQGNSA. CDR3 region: CASSLQPAGLTDTQYF. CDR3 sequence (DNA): TGTGCCAGCAGCTTACAACCAGCGGGCCTAACAGATACGCAGTATTTT.

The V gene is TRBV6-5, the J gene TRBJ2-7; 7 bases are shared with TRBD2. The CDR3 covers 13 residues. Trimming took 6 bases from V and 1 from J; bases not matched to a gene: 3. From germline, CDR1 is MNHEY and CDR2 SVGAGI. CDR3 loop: CASRGTKSYEQYF. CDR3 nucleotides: TGTGCCAGCAGAGGGACTAAGTCCTACGAGCAGTACTTC.

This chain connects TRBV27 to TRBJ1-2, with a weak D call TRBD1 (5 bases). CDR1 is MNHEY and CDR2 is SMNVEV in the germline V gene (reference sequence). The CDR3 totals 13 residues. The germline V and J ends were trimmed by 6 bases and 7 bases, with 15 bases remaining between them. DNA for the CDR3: TGTGCCAGCAGGCCTGGACTGGGGGGTGGCTACACCTTC. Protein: CASRPGLGGGYTF.

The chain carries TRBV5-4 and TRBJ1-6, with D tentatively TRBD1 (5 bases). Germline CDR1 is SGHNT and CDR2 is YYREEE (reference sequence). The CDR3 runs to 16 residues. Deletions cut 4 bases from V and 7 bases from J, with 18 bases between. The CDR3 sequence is CASSPTPSTENSPLHF. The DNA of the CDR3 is TGTGCCAGCAGCCCAACCCCTTCGACAGAGAATTCACCCCTCCACTTT.

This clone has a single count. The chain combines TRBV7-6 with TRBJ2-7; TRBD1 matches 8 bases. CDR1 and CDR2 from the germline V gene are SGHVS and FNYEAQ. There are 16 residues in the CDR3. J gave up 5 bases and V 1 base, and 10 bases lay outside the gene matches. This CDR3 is CASSLVIDRGANEQYF. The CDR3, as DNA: TGTGCCAGCAGCTTAGTGATCGACAGGGGAGCGAACGAGCAGTACTTC.

CDR3 sequence reads: CASSTTGAFSYEQYF. In DNA form, the CDR3 reads TGTGCCAGTAGTACGACAGGGGCCTTTTCCTACGAGCAGTACTTC. The chain joins TRBV19 to TRBJ2-7; 8 positions match TRBD1. Germline trimming cut 4 bases from V and 1 base from J; bases unmatched to any gene: 6. Germline values: CDR1 LNHDA, CDR2 SQIVND (reference sequence). The CDR3 length is 15 residues.

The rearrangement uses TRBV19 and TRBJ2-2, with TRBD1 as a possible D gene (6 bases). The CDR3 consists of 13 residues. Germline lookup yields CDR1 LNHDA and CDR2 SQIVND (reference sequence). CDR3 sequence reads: CASRNRDTGELFF. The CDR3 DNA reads TGTGCATCCCGTAACAGGGACACCGGGGAGCTGTTTTTT.

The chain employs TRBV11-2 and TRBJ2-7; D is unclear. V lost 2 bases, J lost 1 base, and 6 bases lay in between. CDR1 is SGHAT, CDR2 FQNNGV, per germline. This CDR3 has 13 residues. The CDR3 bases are TGTGCCAGCAGCTTACCCCCATCCTACGAGCAGTACTTC. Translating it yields CASSLPPSYEQYF. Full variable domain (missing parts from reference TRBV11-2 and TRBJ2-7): EAGVAQSPRYKIIEKRQSVAFWCNPISGHATLYWYQQILGQGPKLLIQFQNNGVVDDSQLPKDRFSAERLKGVDSTLKIQPAKLEDSAVYLCASSLPPSYEQYFGPGTRLTVT.

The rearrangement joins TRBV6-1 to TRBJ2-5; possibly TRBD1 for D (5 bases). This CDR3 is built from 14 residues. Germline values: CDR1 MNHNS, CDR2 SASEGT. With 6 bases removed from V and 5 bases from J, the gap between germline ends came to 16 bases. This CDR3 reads CASRGALPRETQYF. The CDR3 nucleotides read TGTGCCAGCAGAGGGGCCCTTCCTCGGGAGACCCAGTACTTC.